This is a list of T cell receptor beta chains from one sample in a study of immune characterization of retroperitoneal liposarcoma. TCRdb reanalysed the PCR reads using MiXCR and keeps one entry per CDR3 protein. The repertoire has roughly 10,000 distinct CDR3 sequences, under 35% of them found once; the top ten carry around 9%. Sequences were obtained from tumor tissue. The receptors derive from a female donor with retroperitoneal liposarcoma. Both conserved end residues are part of each CDR3. D genes are given only for firm matches. The listing skips clone size in some rows; elsewhere it reads once, few, many or a size class.

CDR3: CASRDYSTGHTYEQYF; DNA: TGTGCCAGCAGGGACTATAGCACGGGACACACCTACGAGCAGTACTTC; J: TRBJ2-7; V: TRBV6-1; size: many; D: NA
CDR3: CASRRWGPSGANVLTF; DNA: TGTGCCAGCAGGCGTTGGGGACCCTCTGGGGCCAACGTCCTGACTTTC; J: TRBJ2-6; V: TRBV6-1; size: NA; D: NA
CDR3: CASRGGANVLTF; DNA: TGTGCCAGCAGGGGTGGGGCCAACGTCCTGACTTTC; J: TRBJ2-6; V: TRBV6-1; size: few; D: NA
CDR3: CASSFLRYEQFF; DNA: TGTGCCAGCAGCTTTTTACGCTACGAGCAGTTCTTC; J: TRBJ2-1; V: TRBV11-3; size: few; D: NA
CDR3: CASKSASKREQFF; DNA: TGTGCCAGCAAAAGCGCCTCTAAGCGGGAGCAGTTCTTC; J: TRBJ2-1; V: TRBV6-1; size: medium-sized; D: NA
CDR3: CASRLIGTDNEQYF; DNA: TGTGCCAGCAGACTCATCGGGACTGACAATGAGCAGTACTTC; J: TRBJ2-4; V: TRBV6-1; size: NA; D: NA
CDR3: CASSDSTTGRIEAFF; DNA: TGTGCCAGCAGTGACTCTACGACAGGCCGAATTGAAGCTTTCTTT; J: TRBJ1-1; V: TRBV6-1; size: NA; D: NA
CDR3: CASSLRGSALHF; DNA: TGTGCCAGCAGCTTACGCGGGTCGGCCCTCCACTTT; J: TRBJ1-6; V: TRBV7-2; size: many; D: NA
CDR3: CASTELPSPLHF; DNA: TGTGCCAGCACCGAACTCCCCTCACCCCTCCACTTT; J: TRBJ1-6; V: TRBV6-1; size: medium-sized; D: NA
CDR3: CATAQTTVYEQYF; DNA: TGTGCCACCGCCCAGACGACAGTCTACGAGCAGTACTTC; J: TRBJ2-7; V: TRBV12-3/TRBV12-4; size: many; D: NA
CDR3: CASRGVTDTQYF; DNA: TGTGCCAGCAGGGGAGTCACAGATACGCAGTATTTT; J: TRBJ2-3; V: TRBV6-6; size: once; D: NA
CDR3: CATSDFRLEQFF; DNA: TGTGCCACCAGTGATTTCCGACTTGAGCAGTTCTTC; J: TRBJ2-1; V: TRBV24-1; size: many; D: NA
CDR3: CASRPGTLNTEAFF; DNA: TGTGCCAGCAGACCTGGGACATTGAACACTGAAGCTTTCTTT; J: TRBJ1-1; V: TRBV6-1; size: many; D: NA
CDR3: CASSYSGTGGAYGELAKNIQYF; DNA: TGTGCCAGCAGTTACTCAGGGACAGGGGGCGCCTATGGGGAGCTAGCCAAAAACATTCAGTACTTC; J: TRBJ2-4; V: TRBV6-6; size: many; D: TRBD1